This T cell receptor (beta chain) is drawn from a study of identical twins. Template switching (which added a universal primer site) was used, and cDNA carried unique molecular identifiers. TCRdb itself ran the 5' RACE reads through MiXCR, one entry per CDR3 protein. The table lists hundreds of thousands of distinct CDR3 sequences, approximately 13% of them singletons. At least ten counts were recorded for this clonotype. CDR3 length: 19 amino acids. The data also belong to a second study, concerning yellow fever vaccine responses in identical twins.

The sample consisted of PBMCs. The rearrangement joins TRBV21-1 to TRBJ2-1; TRBD2 reflects the table's D call only, with no check against the DNA. TRBV21-1 is a listed pseudogene. This clonotype originated in a young woman in good health. CDR3 nucleotide sequence: TGTGCCAGCAGCAAAGAAACCGGTCGGCGGGGGGGATCCTACAATGAGCAGTTCTTC. It specifies CASSKETGRRGGSYNEQFF.